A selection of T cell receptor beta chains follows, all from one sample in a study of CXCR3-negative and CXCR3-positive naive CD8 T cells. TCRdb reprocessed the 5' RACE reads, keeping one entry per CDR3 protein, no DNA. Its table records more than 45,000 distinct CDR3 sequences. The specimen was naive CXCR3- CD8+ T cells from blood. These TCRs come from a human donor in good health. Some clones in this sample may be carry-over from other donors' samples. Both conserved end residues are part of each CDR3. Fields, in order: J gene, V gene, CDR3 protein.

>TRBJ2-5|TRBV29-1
CSVDGELAGASPQETQYF
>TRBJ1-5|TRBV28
CASSFVGGSNQPQHF
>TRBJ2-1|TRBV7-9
CASSYPPTGNEQFF
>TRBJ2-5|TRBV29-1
CSVEGLADIQETQYF
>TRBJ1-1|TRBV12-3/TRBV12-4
CASRGDRLAEAFF
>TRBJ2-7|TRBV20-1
CSARDVGEHEQYF
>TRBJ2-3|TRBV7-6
CASSLWSSSGGPADTQYF
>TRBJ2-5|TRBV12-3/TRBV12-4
CASSSKQVEETQYF
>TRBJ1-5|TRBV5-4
CASSLRPRQGLNQPQHF
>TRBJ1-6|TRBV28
CASIPQPGVVKSPLHF
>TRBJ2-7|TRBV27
CASSSRTGGNEQYF
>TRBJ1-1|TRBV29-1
CSVGSPWEAFF
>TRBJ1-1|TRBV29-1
CSSGGGQNTEAFF
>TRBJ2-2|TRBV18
CASSPANTGELFF
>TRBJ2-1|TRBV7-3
CASSLGIGYEQFF
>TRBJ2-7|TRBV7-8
CASSFRQRGATYEQYF
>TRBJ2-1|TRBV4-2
CASSQGAGFQFF
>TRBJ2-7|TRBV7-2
CASSLTQRGIYEQYF
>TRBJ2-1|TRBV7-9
CASSLAGSYNEQFF
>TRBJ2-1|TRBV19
CASSISNEQFF
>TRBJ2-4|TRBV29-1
CSVEAGSFIDLAKNIQYF
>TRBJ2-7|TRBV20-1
CSAKDGGGIDEQYF
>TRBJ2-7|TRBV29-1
CSVEDSSYEQYF
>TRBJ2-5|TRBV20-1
CSARDGGLAEETQYF
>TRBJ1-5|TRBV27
CASSYTGPQPQHF
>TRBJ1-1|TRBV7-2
CASSFADTEAFF
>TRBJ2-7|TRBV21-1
CASTKGGTSGSGVHEQYF